These 30 T cell receptor beta chains share one sample of origin, sequenced in a study of T-cell reconstitution after alpha-beta-depleted transplantation in children. Using unique molecular identifiers, the investigators prepared the TCRbeta library. TCRdb reanalysed the PCR reads using MiXCR and keeps one entry per CDR3 protein. The sample records 700,000 or so distinct CDR3 sequences, roughly 13% being singletons. The sequencing used PBMCs, collected before TCRalphabeta/CD19-depleted stem cell transplant. The source of these receptors is a girl aged 2-9 years with congenital amegakaryocytic thrombocytopenia, due to receive a stem cell transplant.

Concerning this clonotype: Just one base apart from a much larger clone, this may be a read error. The chain uses TRBV29-1 and TRBJ2-3, with D perhaps TRBD1 or TRBD2 (6 bases each). CDR1 is SQVTM, CDR2 ANQGSEA, per germline. The CDR3 length is 14 residues. In nucleotides, the CDR3 is TGCAACGTTGAACAGGGACTCGGCACAGATACGCAGTATTTT. It encodes CNVEQGLGTDTQYF.

This clonotype was found a few times. The chain has TRBV7-8 and TRBJ1-2; unclear D gene. CDR3 length equals 16 residues. CDR1 is SGHVS and CDR2 is FQNEAQ in the germline V gene. The V end lost 0 bases, the J end lost 0 bases, and 11 bases lay between the germline ends. The CDR3 DNA reads as TGTGCCAGCAGCTTAGCCCCGTATCCTACTAACTATGGCTACACCTTC. Its protein product is CASSLAPYPTNYGYTF.

Many counts were recorded for this clonotype. The rearrangement uses TRBV20-1 and TRBJ2-4; unclear D gene. Trimming removed 2 bases from V and 8 bases from J, with 10 bases in between. Germline V gene lookup returns CDR1 DFQATT and CDR2 SNEGSKA (reference sequence). The CDR3 consists of 12 residues. This CDR3 is CSARWVGDIQYF. In DNA form, the CDR3 reads TGCAGTGCTAGATGGGTCGGTGACATTCAGTACTTC.

Worth noting for this clonotype: This could be a read error, since a much larger clone is one nucleotide away. V and J are TRBV20-1 and TRBJ1-2; the D is unclear. Germline CDR1 and CDR2: DFQATT and SNEGSKA (reference sequence). This CDR3 spans 13 amino acids. The CDR3 loop reads CSANSLGNYGDTF. CDR3 sequence (DNA): TGCAGTGCTAATTCTCTCGGGAACTATGGCGACACCTTC.

This sequence joins TRBV18 and TRBJ2-2; tentative D call: TRBD2 (6 bases). The length of the CDR3 is 15 residues. Germline CDR1 is KGHSH and CDR2 is LQKENI. Trimming removed 3 bases at V and 2 bases at J, with 10 bases between. CDR3 coding DNA: TGTGCCAGCTCACCTGCGCGGGATAACACCGGGGAGCTGTTTTTT. This translates into CASSPARDNTGELFF.

In this sample, this clonotype turned up many times. The chain combines TRBV5-1 with TRBJ2-5; tentatively, D is TRBD2 (6 bases). Trimming shortened V by 0 bases and J by 3 bases, and 12 bases separated the two germline ends. Germline loops: CDR1 SGHRS, CDR2 YFSETQ. The CDR3 spans 15 residues. The CDR3 sequence: CASSLAGTSEETQYF. CDR3 nucleotides: TGCGCCAGCAGCTTGGCCGGGACTTCGGAAGAGACCCAGTACTTC.

The chain couples TRBV15 to TRBJ2-7, with D unclear. CDR3 length: 15 amino acids. CDR1 is LNHNV and CDR2 is YYDKDF in the germline V gene (reference sequence). V was clipped by 0 bases and J by 0 bases, with 9 bases between them. The CDR3 here is CATSRDLGNSYEQYF. As DNA, the CDR3 is TGTGCCACCAGCAGAGATCTAGGGAACTCCTACGAGCAGTACTTC. Using reference TRBV15 and TRBJ2-7 for the parts outside the CDR3, the full variable domain is DAMVIQNPRYQVTQFGKPVTLSCSQTLNHNVMYWYQQKSSQAPKLLFHYYDKDFNNEADTPDNFQSRRPNTSFCFLDIRSPGLGDTAMYLCATSRDLGNSYEQYFGPGTRLTVT.

This clonotype was found once. CDR3 residues: CASGQYNTEAFF. The CDR3 DNA follows: TGTGCCAGCGGACAGTACAACACTGAAGCTTTCTTT. The chain links TRBV25-1 to TRBJ1-1; maybe TRBD1 (6 bases). V was clipped by 8 bases and J by 2 bases, with 9 bases between them. Looked up from germline, CDR1 is MGHDK and CDR2 is SYGVNS. This CDR3 spans 12 amino acids.

In regard to this clonotype: A much larger clonotype is one base distant, so this may be a read error. The V gene is TRBV5-1, the J gene TRBJ2-3; TRBD1 matches at 10 bases. Losses at the gene ends were 2 bases for V and 5 bases for J; bases not matched to a gene: 5. The CDR3 loop spans 15 amino acids. CDR1 and CDR2 from the germline V gene are SGHRS and YFSETQ. The CDR3 here is CASSFETGGVDTQYF. CDR3 bases: TGCGCCAGCAGCTTCGAGACAGGGGGCGTAGATACGCAGTATTTT. The variable domain in full, with the rest retrieved from reference TRBV5-1 and TRBJ2-3, is KAGVTQTPRYLIKTRGQQVTLSCSPISGHRSVSWYQQTPGQGLQFLFEYFSETQRNKGNFPGRFSGRQFSNSRSEMNVSTLELGDSALYLCASSFETGGVDTQYFGPGTRLTVL.

This chain uses TRBV20-1 with TRBJ2-5; maybe TRBD1 (6 bases). V was trimmed by 2 bases and J by 5 bases, leaving 15 bases between them. The CDR3 runs 14 residues. Germline-derived CDR1 and CDR2 are DFQATT and SNEGSKA (reference sequence). Here the CDR3 reads CSARQGSMGETQYF. DNA for the CDR3: TGCAGTGCTAGACAGGGGAGTATGGGGGAGACCCAGTACTTC.

A few counts support this clonotype. CDR3 nucleotide sequence: TGCAGTGCTAGAGGTTCTCGCGGGAGATTGGAAGAGACCCAGTACTTC. This gives the protein CSARGSRGRLEETQYF. V and J are TRBV20-1 and TRBJ2-5; 7 bases agree with TRBD2. The CDR3 is 16 residues long. Germline V CDR1 and CDR2: DFQATT, SNEGSKA (reference sequence). J gave up 3 bases and V 1 base, and 11 bases lay outside the gene matches.

This clonotype was found a few times. V is TRBV15 and J is TRBJ2-1; 11 bases fit TRBD2. Per the germline V gene, CDR1 is LNHNV and CDR2 is YYDKDF (reference sequence). V gave up 8 bases and J gave up 9 bases; unmatched junction bases: 12. The CDR3 totals 15 residues. The CDR3 loop is CATSTSGDETGEQFF. The CDR3 nucleotides read TGTGCCACCTCGACTAGCGGGGATGAGACGGGTGAGCAGTTCTTC.

This clonotype was found many times. The V gene is TRBV20-1, the J gene TRBJ2-1; the match to TRBD2 covers 8 bases. Per the germline V gene, CDR1 is DFQATT and CDR2 is SNEGSKA (reference sequence). The junction had 13 bases not matched to a gene; V was cut back by 3 bases and J by 6 bases. CDR3 length equals 16 residues. The DNA of the CDR3 is TGCAGTGCTAGTTCCGGGTTACAGCGGGAGTTCAATGAGCAGTTCTTC. This sequence encodes CSASSGLQREFNEQFF.

The chain is built from TRBV20-1 and TRBJ2-4; TRBD2 aligns across 12 bases. CDR1 DFQATT and CDR2 SNEGSKA come from the germline V gene (reference sequence). J lost 6 bases, V lost 3 bases, and 3 bases had no gene match. The CDR3 totals 14 residues. CDR3 amino acids: CSASWGLAGNIQYF. As DNA, the CDR3 is TGCAGTGCTAGTTGGGGACTAGCGGGAAACATTCAGTACTTC.

This clonotype showed up many times. V and J are TRBV12-3 or TRBV12-4 and TRBJ1-5, with D possibly matching TRBD1 (5 bases). Trimming shortened V by 6 bases and J by 11 bases, and 20 bases separated the two germline ends. The CDR3 covers 14 residues. Written as DNA, the CDR3 is TGTGCCAGCAGGTCGACAGTCAACAACGAAGCCCAGCATTTT. Translation gives CASRSTVNNEAQHF.

This clonotype was found once. V and J are TRBV2 and TRBJ2-2, with D possibly being TRBD1 or TRBD2 (7 bases each). Germline assignment: CDR1 SNHLY and CDR2 FYNNEI. The V end lost 4 bases, the J end lost 5 bases, and 14 bases lay between the germline ends. The CDR3 extends over 15 amino acids. In nucleotides, the CDR3 is TGTGCCAGCAGTGCGGAGCAGGGGGGGACCGGGGAGCTGTTTTTT. Amino acids: CASSAEQGGTGELFF.

This clonotype was seen ten or more times. The rearrangement links TRBV7-2 to TRBJ1-2; TRBD1 matches 9 bases. The junction had 6 bases not matched to a gene; V was cut back by 3 bases and J by 4 bases. Germline CDR1 SGHTA, CDR2 FQGNSA. The CDR3 has 15 amino acids. CDR3 sequence: CASSFRGTGLYGYTF. DNA of the CDR3: TGTGCCAGCAGCTTCAGAGGGACAGGGCTCTATGGCTACACCTTC.

The J gene is TRBJ2-1, the V gene TRBV6-5, with D maybe TRBD2 (6 bases). V lost 0 bases and J lost 4, with 16 bases in between. Germline lookup yields CDR1 MNHEY and CDR2 SVGAGI. CDR3 length equals 17 residues. The DNA of the CDR3 is TGTGCCAGCAGTTACTCGCCAACTAGCTACGGTTACAATGAGCAGTTCTTC. Its protein product is CASSYSPTSYGYNEQFF.

The gene calls are TRBV7-9 and TRBJ1-2, with 8 bases identical to TRBD1. The CDR3 covers 16 residues. The germline V gene has CDR1 SEHNR and CDR2 FQNEAQ (reference sequence). With 5 bases clipped from V and 1 base from J, the junction kept 9 bases outside the gene matches. In DNA form, the CDR3 reads TGTGCCAGCAGCCCGCGGGGGGACAGGATTAACTATGGCTACACCTTC. Translated: CASSPRGDRINYGYTF.

This clonotype was seen only a few times. This chain links TRBV2 with TRBJ1-1; D unresolved. The V end lost 5 bases, the J end lost 4 bases, and 11 bases lay between the germline ends. The CDR3 length is 13 residues. The germline gives CDR1 SNHLY, CDR2 FYNNEI. CDR3 sequence: CASSLDQSTEAFF. The CDR3 region has the DNA TGTGCCAGCAGTTTGGACCAGAGCACTGAAGCTTTCTTT.

This clonotype showed up many times. V and J are TRBV20-1 and TRBJ2-3, with D uncertain. The CDR3 covers 14 residues. The ends were cut back, 5 bases at V and 0 bases at J, with 12 bases in the middle. Germline-derived CDR1 and CDR2 are DFQATT and SNEGSKA (reference sequence). The CDR3 loop is CSADSWDSTDTQYF. The CDR3 DNA sequence: TGCAGTGCTGATTCCTGGGATAGCACAGATACGCAGTATTTT.

In its sample, this clonotype was seen a few times. The gene calls are TRBV29-1 and TRBJ1-5; D gene unclear. Trimming took 4 bases from V and 3 from J, leaving 10 bases between them. The CDR3 runs 13 residues. The germline CDR1 and CDR2 sequences are SQVTM and ANQGSEA. CDR3 loop: CSVGVGDNQPQHF. DNA of the CDR3: TGCAGCGTTGGTGTTGGAGACAATCAGCCCCAGCATTTT.

This rearrangement joins TRBV5-1 to TRBJ2-1, with TRBD2 matching 12 bases. The CDR3 is 19 residues long. After removal of 4 bases from V and 1 base from J, the junction contained 12 bases not matched to a gene. Germline V gives CDR1 SGHRS, CDR2 YFSETQ. The CDR3, as DNA: TGCGCCAGCAGCCCTCATAGGACTAGCGGGAAGGCTTCCTACAATGAGCAGTTCTTC. It translates to CASSPHRTSGKASYNEQFF.

This clonotype was observed at least ten times. The chain uses TRBV5-1 and TRBJ2-5; D is unresolved. In germline, CDR1 is SGHRS, CDR2 YFSETQ. The V and J ends lost 2 bases and 4 bases respectively, with 15 bases between them. The CDR3 runs 15 residues. CDR3 nucleotide sequence: TGCGCCAGCAGCTTCCCTACCCCGAGAGCAGAGACCCAGTACTTC. Translating it yields CASSFPTPRAETQYF.

The sample holds many counts of this clonotype. The V gene is TRBV11-2, the J gene TRBJ2-3; D possibly corresponds to TRBD2 (6 bases). Trimming pared 5 bases from V and 6 bases from J, leaving 21 bases between. Germline loops: CDR1 SGHAT, CDR2 FQNNGV. The CDR3 is 16 residues long. The CDR3 sequence: CASSEKGREKWDTQYF. The CDR3 DNA reads as TGTGCCAGCAGCGAGAAGGGACGGGAGAAGTGGGATACGCAGTATTTT.

The rearrangement links TRBV20-1 to TRBJ2-1; D is unresolved. CDR1 and CDR2 (germline): DFQATT, SNEGSKA (reference sequence). CDR3 size: 13 residues. V lost 5 bases and J 5 bases, leaving 13 bases between the germline ends. The CDR3 region is CSAPRGLHNEQFF. In DNA, the CDR3 is TGCAGTGCTCCGAGAGGCCTGCACAATGAGCAGTTCTTC.

This rearrangement joins TRBV7-9 to TRBJ2-5; D is possibly TRBD2 (5 bases). Germline CDR1 is SEHNR and CDR2 is FQNEAQ (reference sequence). The ends were cut back, 1 base at V and 4 bases at J, with 10 bases in the middle. This CDR3 is 14 amino acids long. The CDR3 here is CASSLGSVRETQYF. The DNA for the CDR3 is TGTGCCAGCAGCTTAGGTAGCGTGAGAGAGACCCAGTACTTC.

This clonotype was counted only a few times. The V call is TRBV7-9, the J call TRBJ2-7, with D uncertain. Germline-derived CDR1 and CDR2 are SEHNR and FQNEAQ (reference sequence). The CDR3 covers 15 residues. Trimming took 0 bases from V and 3 from J, leaving 12 bases between them. The CDR3 coding sequence is TGTGCCAGCAGCTTAGCGGCGGAGACCTTCTACGAGCAGTACTTC. This codes for CASSLAAETFYEQYF.

This clonotype was seen many times. V gene TRBV6-4 combines with J gene TRBJ2-1; possibly TRBD2 for D (5 bases). The V end lost 0 bases, the J end lost 10 bases, and 16 bases lay between the germline ends. This CDR3 has 15 residues. Germline V gene lookup returns CDR1 MRHNA and CDR2 SNTAGT. CDR3 DNA sequence: TGTGCCAGCAGTGACTCGACTACTGGGAATGCGGAGCAGTTCTTC. Amino acids: CASSDSTTGNAEQFF.

This clonotype has at least ten counts. V gene TRBV20-1 combines with J gene TRBJ2-1, with D perhaps matching TRBD1 (6 bases). The V gene's germline CDR1 is DFQATT and CDR2 SNEGSKA (reference sequence). With 6 bases removed from V and 2 bases from J, the gap between germline ends came to 8 bases. This CDR3 region has 12 residues. The DNA of the CDR3 is TGCAGTGCATGGACAGCCTACAATGAGCAGTTCTTC. Encoded protein: CSAWTAYNEQFF.